This T cell receptor (beta chain) stems from a study of prognosis after radiotherapy for stage I lung cancer. This clonotype was counted ten times or more. From genomic DNA, TCR beta CDR3 was amplified by two-round multiplex PCR. For every TRBV and TRBJ gene, a specific primer was used in first-round PCR. Using its own MiXCR run on the multiplex PCR reads, TCRdb lists one record per CDR3 protein. The sample has some 27,000 distinct CDR3 sequences; approximately 31% are singletons. This receptor was taken from a donor of 50 years or more with non-small cell lung cancer. Sequences were derived from PBMCs, sampled before or after stereotactic body radiation therapy (not recorded which).

For the CDR3, the DNA is TGTGCCAGCAGCCCCCGAGGGGGTACAGACACCGGGGAGCTGTTTTTT. This encodes CASSPRGGTDTGELFF. The chain uses TRBV11-3 and TRBJ2-2, with D perhaps TRBD1 (6 bases). CDR1 is SGHNT, CDR2 YENEEA, per germline. The CDR3 spans 16 residues. The V gene lost 5 bases and the J gene lost 3 bases, with 16 bases spanning the gap.